This TCR beta chain is drawn from a study of T-cell reconstitution after alpha-beta-depleted transplantation in children. Germline-derived CDR1 and CDR2 are SGHDT and YYEEEE. The CDR3 loop spans 14 amino acids. The V and J ends lost 2 bases and 3 bases, in that order; junction bases with no gene match: 4. Concerning this clonotype: Antigen specificity is unknown.

Preparing the TCRbeta library involved the use of unique molecular identifiers. TCRdb called the PCR reads again in MiXCR, with one record for every CDR3 protein. The table shows 95,000 to 120,000 distinct CDR3 sequences, with approximately 6% occurring only once. Study-level results: Once a year had passed after transplant, T-cell counts and diversity came mostly from newly produced T cells. In patients about two months after transplant, alpha-beta T cells reportedly arose from several hundred expanded graft clones.

The origin of this receptor is a male patient aged 2 to 10 who had a stem cell transplant for acute lymphoblastic leukemia, so the T cells may come from the graft donor. The sequences come from PBMCs, mostly from graft donor cells, collected 360 days after TCRalphabeta/CD19-depleted stem cell transplant. V is TRBV5-6 and J is TRBJ2-7; TRBD1 matches at 8 bases. The CDR3 is CASSFGTGHYEQYF. For the CDR3, the DNA is TGTGCCAGCAGCTTCGGGACAGGTCACTACGAGCAGTACTTC.